This T cell receptor (beta chain) was documented in a study of blood T cell repertoires in COVID-19 (TCRdb year 2020). In terms of the full investigation: The collaborator samples originated in the United States, Italy and Spain and spanned the acute and convalescent phases of COVID-19. The prospective study material was composed of cDNA or gDNA derived from T cells, B-cell-depleted T cells, or PBMCs. Subjects who had been exposed to COVID-19, were actively infected with it, or had recovered from it provided the deeply sampled blood TCRbeta repertoires that made up the dataset. A freely available public database, intended as a resource for researchers studying the immune response to SARS-CoV-2, is where the repertoires were released. The samples were drawn from two sources: the first 160 participants of the ongoing ImmuneRACE study, and 1,254 subjects contributed by 6 global collaborators. The sample metadata nearly always contained a de-identified subject ID, COVID-19 status, age in years and sex. Where HLA class I and class II types were available, the types were taken from metadata supplied by the sample provider, not from assay-based typing. What the study reported, not specific to this receptor: Clinical and demographic metadata were provided uncurated, with the amount varying by source and participant.

TCRbeta CDR3 regions were amplified from genomic DNA by means of the immunoSEQ Assay, a bias-controlled multiplex PCR. In the paper's pipeline: The number of nucleated cells in each sample was estimated from the amplification of reference gene primers within the assay. To quantify the absolute abundance of each unique TCRbeta CDR3 rearrangement, sequence reads were collapsed and filtered. Productive Simpson clonality was computed per sample as the square root of Simpson's diversity index over productive rearrangements. The clones in this table, taken by TCRdb from immuneACCESS, are in-frame only. Not every clone is retained; where verified, under half of the shortfall comes from an unresolved V gene, and the cause of the rest is unknown. V and J calls plus clone size are reproduced from that table; the DNA served to infer D and trimming. The sample table holds fewer than 70,000 clones, of which about 82% were seen once. Jointly, the top ten make up approximately 25% of the sample.

The CDR3 goes from the cysteine to the phenylalanine over 14 residues. The entry retains the CDR3 DNA only, 42 bases that are in frame from base 1. Looking up the germline V gene yields CDR1 SGHAT and CDR2 FQNNGV. V is pruned by 5 bases and J by 4 bases, leaving 5 bases of the junction without a gene match. Whole blood was collected in K2EDTA tubes by collaborating institutions according to the institutions' own protocols. Collaborator samples were shipped for TCRbeta analysis as frozen whole blood, isolated PBMCs, or DNA extracted from either sample type. This clone was counted a few times. Its antigen is not yet known. Per-nucleotide qualities are absent, and no much larger clonotype sits a single base away.

This TCR came from a man between 45 and 60 years old with acute or convalescent COVID-19. Specimen: peripheral blood. The sequence is built from TRBV11-2 and TRBJ1-1, with 9 junctional bases fitting TRBD1. The DNA sequence is given as TGTGCCAGCAGCAGACGACAGGGGGGCACTGAAGCTTTCTTT. Its translation is CASSRRQGGTEAFF.